The 28 T cell receptor beta chains reported below all come from one sample, sequenced in a study of patients and donors after allogeneic stem cell transplantation. TCRdb used MiXCR to reprocess the RT-PCR reads, holding one entry per CDR3 protein. The data show fewer than 75,000 distinct CDR3 sequences, roughly 15% seen once. Sample: blood, either unsorted or a sorted T cell fraction (not recorded which). The receptor set was obtained from a human donor who was either an allogeneic HSCT recipient or a stem cell or donor lymphocyte infusion donor (not recorded which). It is not recorded whose cells these are; they may come from a transplant donor.

The chain employs TRBV7-2 and TRBJ1-1, with D maybe TRBD1 (5 bases). Deletions cut 3 bases from V and 3 bases from J, with 11 bases between. Germline V gene data show CDR1 as SGHTA and CDR2 as FQGNSA. The length of the CDR3 is 14 residues. CDR3: CASSFTPGDTEAFF. In nucleotides, the CDR3 is TGTGCCAGCAGCTTCACCCCGGGGGACACTGAAGCTTTCTTT. Looking up the rest from reference TRBV7-2 and TRBJ1-1 gives the full variable domain: GAGVSQSPSNKVTEKGKDVELRCDPISGHTALYWYRQSLGQGLEFLIYFQGNSAPDKSGLPSDRFSAERTGGSVSTLTIQRTQQEDSAVYLCASSFTPGDTEAFFGQGTRLTVV.

Only a few counts were recorded for this clonotype. The J gene is TRBJ1-2, the V gene TRBV11-3; TRBD1 aligns across 7 bases. Germline V gene sequence: CDR1 SGHNT, CDR2 YENEEA. With V trimmed by 5 bases and J by 3 bases, 6 bases remained unmatched. The CDR3 spans 14 residues. The CDR3 loop is CASSPSGTDYGYTF. The CDR3 region has the DNA TGTGCCAGCAGCCCCTCTGGGACAGACTATGGCTACACCTTC.

This clonotype was seen a handful of times. A junction boundary mismatches the germline segment, possibly from a read error. The chain links TRBV7-7 to TRBJ2-2, with D unresolved. The CDR3 is 15 amino acids. Germline lookup yields CDR1 SSHAT and CDR2 FNYEAQ (reference sequence). The DNA of the CDR3 is TGTGCTAGCAGCTTAGTTGAAGGGCCCACCGGGGAGCTGTTTTTT. Translated, it gives CASSLVEGPTGELFF.

The genes are TRBV6-1 and TRBJ1-5, with D tentatively TRBD1 (6 bases). Trimming cost V 4 bases and J 5 bases, with 12 bases left between them. The CDR3 contains 14 residues. Germline values: CDR1 MNHNS, CDR2 SASEGT. The CDR3 DNA follows: TGTGCCAGCAGTGGGACAGTGGGGCATCAGCCCCAGCATTTT. Its translation is CASSGTVGHQPQHF.

The chain has TRBV7-2 and TRBJ2-3; D tentatively fits TRBD1 or TRBD2 (5 bases each). V shed 5 bases and J shed 4 bases, with 22 bases lying between them. The CDR3 runs to 17 residues. CDR1 is SGHTA, CDR2 FQGNSA, per germline. The CDR3 loop is CASSPGLGRTTSDTQYF. The CDR3 coding sequence is TGTGCCAGCAGCCCGGGGCTTGGGCGGACCACCTCAGATACGCAGTATTTT.

There are a few counts of this clonotype. The CDR3 protein is CASSLDAGQHTVPGYGYTF. CDR3 coding DNA: TGCGCCAGCAGCTTGGACGCGGGGCAGCATACAGTGCCGGGCTATGGCTACACCTTC. The chain carries TRBV5-1 and TRBJ1-2; tentatively, D is TRBD1 (5 bases). The V end lost 0 bases, the J end lost 4 bases, and 25 bases lay between the germline ends. In germline, CDR1 is SGHRS, CDR2 YFSETQ. This CDR3 comprises 19 residues.

This clonotype was recorded at least ten times. J is TRBJ2-1 and V is TRBV12-3 or TRBV12-4, with 10 bases that match TRBD1. CDR3 length equals 15 residues. V lost 5 bases to trimming and J lost 0 bases; unmatched junction nucleotides: 1. This chain's CDR3 is CASSRQGASYNEQFF. In DNA form, the CDR3 reads TGTGCCAGCAGTAGACAGGGGGCCTCCTACAATGAGCAGTTCTTC.

The chain is built from TRBV6-1 and TRBJ2-7, with 10 positions matching TRBD2. The CDR3 runs 16 residues. The V segment lost 3 bases and the J segment 4 bases; nucleotides outside the gene matches: 9. Germline lookup yields CDR1 MNHNS and CDR2 SASEGT. The CDR3 sequence: CASSEEAGGPVYEQYF. The CDR3 nucleotides read TGTGCCAGCAGTGAGGAAGCGGGAGGGCCCGTATACGAGCAGTACTTC.

A few counts support this clonotype. V usage is TRBV3-1 and J usage is TRBJ2-1; D is unresolved. Germline CDR1 is LGHDT and CDR2 is YNNKEL (reference sequence). The CDR3 sequence is 11 residues long. Trimming shortened V by 6 bases and J by 3 bases, and 3 bases separated the two germline ends. CDR3 bases: TGTGCCAGCAGATACTACAATGAGCAGTTCTTC. This encodes CASRYYNEQFF.

This clonotype was seen a few times. A junction end diverges from the germline sequence, so it may reflect a read error. V and J are TRBV7-7 and TRBJ2-3; 9 nucleotides align to TRBD1. CDR3 length: 15 amino acids. CDR1 and CDR2 (germline): SSHAT, FNYEAQ (reference sequence). CDR3 in DNA: TGTGCTAGCAGCTTAGGACAGGGGCGCACAGATACGCAGTATTTT. It is translated as CASSLGQGRTDTQYF. Based on the CDR3 plus reference TRBV7-7 and TRBJ2-3, the full variable domain is GAGVSQSPRYKVTKRGQDVTLRCDPISSHATLYWYQQALGQGPEFLTYFNYEAQPDKSGLPSDRFSAERPEGSISTLTIQRTEQRDSAMYRCASSLGQGRTDTQYFGPGTRLTVL.

This clonotype appeared many times. The CDR3 sequence is CASSLFGTGAPLNTEAFF. The CDR3 nucleotides read TGCGCCAGCAGCCTCTTCGGGACAGGGGCCCCCTTGAACACTGAAGCTTTCTTT. The chain joins TRBV5-1 to TRBJ1-1, with TRBD1 identical over 10 bases. J gave up 0 bases and V 4 bases, and 12 bases lay outside the gene matches. Germline CDR1 is SGHRS and CDR2 is YFSETQ. The CDR3 is 18 residues long.

In this sample, this clonotype turned up a few times. The V gene is TRBV7-6, the J gene TRBJ2-1; tentative D call: TRBD2 (6 bases). Trimming took off 0 bases at V and 3 bases at J, with 18 bases between the two ends. CDR1 SGHVS and CDR2 FNYEAQ come from the germline V gene. The CDR3 loop spans 18 amino acids. CDR3 in amino acids: CASSLAPWVSGYYNEQFF. The CDR3 DNA sequence: TGTGCCAGCAGCTTAGCTCCGTGGGTTAGCGGCTACTACAATGAGCAGTTCTTC.

The CDR3 DNA sequence: TGTGCCAGCGGCCATCCACAGATATACACCGGGGAGCTGTTTTTT. Translated, it gives CASGHPQIYTGELFF. The chain couples TRBV12-3 or TRBV12-4 to TRBJ2-2; D remains unclear. The CDR3 is made up of 15 amino acids. The germline V and J ends were trimmed by 8 bases and 3 bases, with 16 bases remaining between them.

In its sample, this clonotype was seen a few times. The chain employs TRBV12-3 or TRBV12-4 and TRBJ2-7; perhaps TRBD2 as D (6 bases). The V gene lost 6 bases and the J gene lost 2 bases, with 14 bases spanning the gap. The CDR3 extends over 14 amino acids. CDR3 coding DNA: TGTGCCAGCAGCACCGGGACTCAAGCCTACGAGCAGTACTTC. Encoded protein: CASSTGTQAYEQYF.

This clonotype was counted ten times or more. This sequence joins TRBV6-1 and TRBJ1-5; 7 bases agree with TRBD1. The CDR3 is made up of 15 amino acids. The trim removed 1 base at V and 5 bases at J, leaving 5 bases unmatched. Germline values: CDR1 MNHNS, CDR2 SASEGT. The CDR3 loop reads CASSEGWQGDQPQHF. For the CDR3, the DNA is TGTGCCAGCAGTGAAGGCTGGCAGGGGGATCAGCCCCAGCATTTT.

There are a few counts of this clonotype. The chain carries TRBV6-5 and TRBJ2-7; 8 bases match TRBD2. Germline CDR1 and CDR2: MNHEY and SVGAGI. This CDR3 comprises 15 residues. With V trimmed by 3 bases and J by 4 bases, 8 bases remained unmatched. DNA for the CDR3: TGTGCCAGCAGTTATCCCCTAGCGGGCGGGTACGAGCAGTACTTC. This gives the protein CASSYPLAGGYEQYF.

The chain couples TRBV5-1 to TRBJ2-7, with 8 positions matching TRBD1. V lost 4 bases to trimming and J lost 6 bases; unmatched junction nucleotides: 9. In germline, CDR1 is SGHRS, CDR2 YFSETQ. This CDR3 has 14 residues. The CDR3 DNA reads TGCGCCAGCAGCCCCGGGACAGGTGTCAGCGAGCAGTACTTC. Translation: CASSPGTGVSEQYF.

This clonotype was recorded at least ten times. The V call is TRBV9, the J call TRBJ2-7; no definite D call. Germline lookup yields CDR1 SGDLS and CDR2 YYNGEE. V lost 0 bases and J 3 bases, leaving 13 bases between the germline ends. The CDR3 spans 15 residues. The CDR3 spells CASSVEGQPLYEQYF. The CDR3 DNA is TGTGCCAGCAGCGTAGAAGGGCAGCCTCTCTACGAGCAGTACTTC.

This clonotype was seen more than once but under ten times. V is TRBV6-5 and J is TRBJ1-2, with D unclear. V lost 0 bases, J lost 0 bases, and 5 bases lay in between. Germline V lookup: CDR1 MNHEY, CDR2 SVGAGI. The CDR3 has 14 amino acids. CDR3 amino acids: CASSYSRPNYGYTF. The CDR3 region has the DNA TGTGCCAGCAGTTACTCTCGACCTAACTATGGCTACACCTTC.

In its sample, this clonotype was seen many times. The rearrangement joins TRBV7-2 to TRBJ2-1; TRBD2 might be the D (6 bases). Trimming removed 4 bases at V and 12 bases at J, with 22 bases between. This CDR3 is 15 amino acids long. CDR1 and CDR2 (germline): SGHTA, FQGNSA. Here the CDR3 reads CASSSYIPRLVGQFF. CDR3 sequence (DNA): TGTGCCAGCAGCTCGTACATACCTAGACTAGTAGGGCAGTTCTTC.

The J gene is TRBJ2-5, the V gene TRBV19; maybe TRBD1 (6 bases). CDR3 size: 14 residues. In germline, CDR1 is LNHDA, CDR2 SQIVND (reference sequence). V was cut by 6 bases and J by 2 bases, with 13 bases left in between. The CDR3 DNA reads as TGTGCCAGTAGCCGCCTCCAGGGGCAAGAGACCCAGTACTTC. This translates into CASSRLQGQETQYF.

This clonotype has at least ten counts. The chain has TRBV6-2 or TRBV6-3 and TRBJ1-1, with D possibly TRBD1 on 6 matching bases. Germline lookup yields CDR1 MNHEY and CDR2 SVGEGT. The V end lost 4 bases, the J end lost 11 bases, and 14 bases lay between the germline ends. This CDR3 contains 12 residues. The CDR3 region is CASSLGGVAAFF. Here the CDR3 DNA reads TGTGCCAGCAGTTTAGGGGGAGTAGCGGCTTTCTTT.

This clonotype has more than one count but fewer than ten. This chain links TRBV25-1 with TRBJ2-1; D not certain. Germline V gene data show CDR1 as MGHDK and CDR2 as SYGVNS. This CDR3 contains 12 residues. V was pared by 1 base and J by 6 bases, with 4 bases between. The CDR3 nucleotides read TGTGCCAGCAGTGAATTCTCCAATGAGCAGTTCTTC. Translation gives CASSEFSNEQFF.

V and J are TRBV25-1 and TRBJ1-1, with a weak D call TRBD1 (6 bases). The CDR3 loop spans 14 amino acids. Germline lookup yields CDR1 MGHDK and CDR2 SYGVNS. Trimming stripped 3 bases from V and 4 bases from J, with 12 bases between. CDR3 in amino acids: CASSDQGWATEAFF. The CDR3 DNA sequence: TGTGCCAGCAGTGATCAGGGGTGGGCCACTGAAGCTTTCTTT.

This clonotype was detected only a few times. V usage is TRBV20-1 and J usage is TRBJ2-2; 9 bases fit TRBD2. After removal of 0 bases from V and 6 bases from J, the junction contained 5 bases not matched to a gene. Germline V gene lookup returns CDR1 DFQATT and CDR2 SNEGSKA (reference sequence). CDR3 length: 15 amino acids. In DNA form, the CDR3 reads TGCAGTGCTAGAGATCGCGGGAGGGCGTCCGGGGAGCTGTTTTTT. It encodes CSARDRGRASGELFF.

As concerns this clonotype: Possible read error: a much larger clone is one base away. The rearrangement uses TRBV5-1 and TRBJ1-1; no reliable D call. Trimming took off 3 bases at V and 0 bases at J, with 18 bases between the two ends. CDR3 length: 17 residues. Germline CDR1 and CDR2: SGHRS and YFSETQ. The CDR3 is CASSSPIGHTMNTEAFF. The CDR3 nucleotides read TGCGCCAGCAGCTCGCCGATAGGTCACACCATGAACACTGAAGCTTTCTTT.

The chain uses TRBV11-2 and TRBJ1-2, with a weak D call TRBD1 (6 bases). The germline V and J ends were trimmed by 2 bases and 6 bases, with 10 bases remaining between them. This CDR3 is 13 amino acids long. CDR1 is SGHAT, CDR2 FQNNGV, per germline. CDR3 nucleotide sequence: TGTGCCAGCAGCTTAAAAGGGGACAATGGCTACACCTTC. Its translation is CASSLKGDNGYTF.

The chain links TRBV25-1 to TRBJ2-1; D might be TRBD1 (5 bases). The germline V gene has CDR1 MGHDK and CDR2 SYGVNS. The CDR3 has 17 amino acids. The ends were cut back, 4 bases at V and 0 bases at J, with 16 bases in the middle. CDR3 residues: CASSATWGRDSYNEQFF. The CDR3 DNA reads as TGTGCCAGCAGTGCCACTTGGGGCAGGGACTCCTACAATGAGCAGTTCTTC.